Following are 21 T cell receptor beta chains from one sample sequenced in a study of a mutant IDH1 vaccine in newly diagnosed glioma. Time point noted: week 47, end of study. Doses of 300 ug of mutant IDH1 20-mer peptide were given with topical imiquimod. TCRdb's table, derived via immunoSEQ multiplex PCR, lists solely in-frame clones and lacks some. Seen here are 20,000 to 30,000 clones, about 80% observed once, and the top ten hold approximately 3.6%. These receptors' targets are unknown. The sample consisted of PBMCs, taken from a glioma patient whose treatment included an IDH1 peptide vaccine. These receptors were taken from a man aged 40-49 years with glioma. Some clones in this sample may be carry-over from other donors' samples.

To note about this clone: One end of the junction fails to match germline, which may point to a read error. The CDR3, as DNA: TGTAGCGTTCGGGAGGGGGCAGGAGCTTTCTTT. This translates into CSVREGAGAFF. The rearrangement links TRBV29-1 to TRBJ1-1; 7 bases align to TRBD1. This CDR3 has 11 residues. The germline CDR1 and CDR2 sequences are SQVTM and ANQGSEA.

Note on this clone: Mismatch with germline at one junction end may stem from a read error. V gene TRBV6-1 combines with J gene TRBJ2-1; TRBD2 is a possible D gene (6 bases). Per germline, CDR1 MNHNS and CDR2 SASEGT. This CDR3 region has 15 residues. Here the CDR3 DNA reads TGTGCCAGCATGGGGCGGGGTAGCTCCTACAATGAGCAATTCTTC. This sequence encodes CASMGRGSSYNEQFF.

DNA of the CDR3: TGTGCCAGCAGCTTAAGACCGTCCTACGAGCAGTACTTC. Amino acid sequence: CASSLRPSYEQYF. This chain uses TRBV5-6 with TRBJ2-7; the D is unclear. The CDR3 has 13 amino acids. The V gene's germline CDR1 is SGHDT and CDR2 YYEEEE. The V end lost 2 bases, the J end lost 1 base, and 7 bases lay between the germline ends. Drawing the rest from reference TRBV5-6 and TRBJ2-7, the complete variable domain is DAGVTQSPTHLIKTRGQQVTLRCSPKSGHDTVSWYQQALGQGPQFIFQYYEEEERQRGNFPDRFSGHQFPNYSSELNVNALLLGDSALYLCASSLRPSYEQYFGPGTRLTVT.

The V and J genes are TRBV4-3 and TRBJ1-1; D ambiguous. Trimming stripped 4 bases from V and 0 bases from J, with 12 bases between. The CDR3 totals 15 residues. Germline CDR1 reads LGHNA; CDR2 reads YSLEER. CDR3 amino acids: CASSRPGSMNTEAFF. CDR3 in DNA: TGCGCCAGCAGCCGCCCCGGGTCAATGAACACTGAAGCTTTCTTT.

This clone was observed a handful of times. The chain combines TRBV5-1 with TRBJ2-6; D not resolved. The CDR3 extends over 14 amino acids. Germline values: CDR1 SGHRS, CDR2 YFSETQ. Deletions cut 0 bases from V and 3 bases from J, with 4 bases between. The CDR3 reads CASSLGGGANVLTF. In DNA, the CDR3 is TGCGCCAGCAGCTTGGGTGGTGGGGCCAACGTCCTGACTTTC.

This rearrangement joins TRBV6-4 to TRBJ2-6; D not certain. The germline CDR1 and CDR2 sequences are MRHNA and SNTAGT. The ends were cut back, 0 bases at V and 0 bases at J, with 3 bases in the middle. This CDR3 has 15 residues. CDR3 DNA sequence: TGTGCCAGCAGTGACTCGGGCTCTGGGGCCAACGTCCTGACTTTC. Translated: CASSDSGSGANVLTF.

The genes are TRBV30 and TRBJ1-5; TRBD1 might be the D (6 bases). The CDR3 length is 14 residues. In germline, CDR1 is GTSNPN, CDR2 SVGIG (reference sequence). The germline V and J ends were trimmed by 3 bases and 6 bases, with 15 bases remaining between them. Here the CDR3 DNA reads TGTGCCTGGAGGGAAGGGGGGACGGGTCAGCCCCAGCATTTT. It encodes CAWREGGTGQPQHF.

This chain's CDR3 is CASSIDRRMEQFF. The CDR3 DNA is TGTGCCAGTAGTATAGATCGGCGGATGGAGCAGTTCTTC. The chain recombines TRBV19 with TRBJ2-1; D unresolved. Per the germline V gene, CDR1 is LNHDA and CDR2 is SQIVND (reference sequence). Deletions cut 0 bases from V and 10 bases from J, with 10 bases between. The CDR3 is made up of 13 amino acids.

J is TRBJ2-5 and V is TRBV6-6; D tentatively fits TRBD1 or TRBD2 (5 bases each). V shed 2 bases and J shed 7 bases, with 17 bases lying between them. CDR1 is MNHNY and CDR2 is SVGAGI in the germline V gene (reference sequence). This CDR3 region has 15 residues. The CDR3 bases are TGTGCCAGCAGTTACCCGGGACGCCCGAACGGGACCCAGTACTTC. It specifies CASSYPGRPNGTQYF.

The CDR3 reads CASSVADLAGGPYNEQFF. The CDR3, as DNA: TGTGCCAGCAGCGTAGCAGATCTAGCGGGGGGACCTTACAATGAGCAGTTCTTC. This chain uses TRBV9 with TRBJ2-1; TRBD2 aligns across 11 bases. This CDR3 is built from 18 residues. The J segment lost 4 bases and the V segment lost 0 bases, leaving 9 bases of the junction unmatched. Germline V gives CDR1 SGDLS, CDR2 YYNGEE.

The V and J genes are TRBV5-4 and TRBJ2-3, with TRBD2 matching 14 bases. Germline V gene data show CDR1 as SGHNT and CDR2 as YYREEE (reference sequence). There are 16 residues in the CDR3. Unmatched junction bases numbered 4, after V lost 2 bases and J lost 5 bases. CDR3 bases: TGTGCCAGCAGCTTAGGGACTAGCGGGAGTTTAGATACGCAGTATTTT. Its protein is CASSLGTSGSLDTQYF.

The chain is built from TRBV25-1 and TRBJ1-2; D gene ambiguous. The CDR3 covers 14 residues. Looked up from germline, CDR1 is MGHDK and CDR2 is SYGVNS. Trimming shortened V by 3 bases and J by 4 bases, and 12 bases separated the two germline ends. CDR3 sequence: CASSEVGDPYGYTF. DNA of the CDR3: TGTGCCAGCAGTGAGGTAGGAGATCCCTATGGCTACACCTTC.

This CDR3 reads CASSLVQGPNYGYTF. Written as DNA, the CDR3 is TGCGCCAGCAGCTTGGTCCAGGGCCCTAACTATGGCTACACCTTC. V gene TRBV5-1 combines with J gene TRBJ1-2; D perhaps matches TRBD1 (5 bases). Germline V lookup: CDR1 SGHRS, CDR2 YFSETQ. The CDR3 is 15 amino acids. Trimming shortened V by 0 bases and J by 0 bases, and 9 bases separated the two germline ends.

CDR3 loop: CASSFRWDVGNTIYF. The CDR3 DNA reads as TGTGCCAGCAGCTTCCGGTGGGATGTTGGAAACACCATATATTTT. The chain recombines TRBV5-5 with TRBJ1-3; unclear D gene. V lost 2 bases, J lost 3 bases, and 12 bases lay in between. This CDR3 is 15 amino acids long. The germline V gene encodes CDR1 SGHKS and CDR2 YYEKEE (reference sequence).

The genes are TRBV27 and TRBJ2-7, with TRBD1 as a possible D gene (5 bases). The V gene's germline CDR1 is MNHEY and CDR2 SMNVEV (reference sequence). The CDR3 is 14 amino acids. The V end was cut by 7 bases, the J end by 3 bases, with 16 bases between. CDR3 amino acids: CASTQQGLGYEQYF. CDR3 bases: TGTGCCAGCACCCAGCAGGGTTTAGGCTACGAGCAGTACTTC.

This clone appeared once. The V call is TRBV4-3, the J call TRBJ1-3; the match to TRBD1 covers 7 bases. Per the germline V gene, CDR1 is LGHNA and CDR2 is YSLEER. V was pared by 4 bases and J by 0 bases, with 3 bases of the junction left unmatched. The CDR3 has 15 residues. In DNA form, the CDR3 reads TGCGCCAGCAGCCCTCACAGGGGCTCTGGAAACACCATATATTTT. Translating it yields CASSPHRGSGNTIYF.

In this sample, this clone turned up once. The chain employs TRBV30 and TRBJ1-1, with no clear D. Trimming pared 4 bases from V and 2 bases from J, leaving 11 bases between. The germline V gene encodes CDR1 GTSNPN and CDR2 SVGIG (reference sequence). This CDR3 is built from 13 residues. In nucleotides, the CDR3 is TGTGCCTGGAATCCGGGGATTAACACTGAAGCTTTCTTT. It translates to CAWNPGINTEAFF.

The chain has TRBV9 and TRBJ2-5; unclear D gene. The ends were cut back, 0 bases at V and 3 bases at J, with 9 bases in the middle. The length of the CDR3 is 14 residues. Germline-derived CDR1 and CDR2 are SGDLS and YYNGEE. This CDR3 is CASSVDSYEETQYF. The CDR3 DNA reads TGTGCCAGCAGCGTAGATAGCTACGAAGAGACCCAGTACTTC.

This chain uses TRBV2 with TRBJ2-1; TRBD2 agrees at 9 bases. The CDR3 covers 16 residues. Germline-derived CDR1 and CDR2 are SNHLY and FYNNEI. V lost 3 bases, J lost 9 bases, and 12 bases stayed unmatched. The CDR3 nucleotides are TGTGCCAGCAGTGACGGGGGACTAGCCGGCCCTGGTGAGCAGTTCTTC. Protein product: CASSDGGLAGPGEQFF.

The chain combines TRBV4-2 with TRBJ2-5; no reliable D call. The CDR3 is made up of 12 amino acids. The V gene's germline CDR1 is LGHNA and CDR2 YNFKEQ. Between the trimmed V and J ends, which lost 2 bases and 5 bases, there was a span of 6 bases. The CDR3 DNA reads TGTGCCAGCAGCCAACCCTTGGAGACCCAGTACTTC. Residues: CASSQPLETQYF.

The chain links TRBV27 to TRBJ1-6; D is unresolved. This CDR3 has 13 amino acids. CDR1 is MNHEY and CDR2 is SMNVEV in the germline V gene (reference sequence). Trimming took 4 bases from V and 6 from J, leaving 7 bases between them. Here the CDR3 reads CASSWLGNSPLHF. The CDR3 DNA follows: TGTGCCAGCAGTTGGCTAGGTAATTCACCCCTCCACTTT.